These 5 T cell receptor beta chains came from one sample sequenced in a study of blood T cell repertoires in COVID-19. The table came from immunoSEQ multiplex PCR; TCRdb's copy has only in-frame clones and leaves some out. This table has roughly 280,000 clones, around four fifths appearing once. Input material: peripheral blood. All receptors derive from a man aged 55 to 70 with acute or convalescent COVID-19.

Turning to this clone: The sample holds other DNA sequences that translate to the same CDR3. CDR3 DNA sequence: TGTGCCAGCTCACCAGGGACAGGGGCGATGAACACTGAAGCTTTCTTT. Its translation: CASSPGTGAMNTEAFF. This chain links TRBV18 with TRBJ1-1; TRBD1 agrees at 10 bases. The CDR3 contains 16 residues. Germline V gives CDR1 KGHSH, CDR2 LQKENI. The V and J ends lost 2 bases and 0 bases, in that order; junction bases with no gene match: 3.

The chain uses TRBV5-1 and TRBJ1-1; D is ambiguous. Germline V gene data show CDR1 as SGHRS and CDR2 as YFSETQ. The CDR3 length is 14 residues. Trimming pared 0 bases from V and 2 bases from J, leaving 8 bases between. CDR3 loop: CASSLGSPNTEAFF. In DNA, the CDR3 is TGCGCCAGCAGCTTGGGGAGCCCAAACACTGAAGCTTTCTTT.

The chain carries TRBV7-6 and TRBJ2-3; 10 bases agree with TRBD2. Germline CDR1 is SGHVS and CDR2 is FNYEAQ. V shed 5 bases, J shed 4 bases, and the junction held 6 bases outside the gene matches. CDR3 length: 15 residues. This chain's CDR3 is CASSRWTSGSDTQYF. In DNA, the CDR3 is TGTGCCAGCAGCAGATGGACTAGCGGTTCAGATACGCAGTATTTT.

The count of this clone is one. The V and J genes are TRBV19 and TRBJ2-7, with D possibly being TRBD2 (6 bases). The germline CDR1 and CDR2 sequences are LNHDA and SQIVND (reference sequence). V was cut by 11 bases and J by 3 bases, with 17 bases left in between. There are 13 residues in the CDR3. This chain's CDR3 is CAERSGPNYEQYF. In nucleotides, the CDR3 is TGTGCCGAAAGGAGCGGGCCAAACTACGAGCAGTACTTC. Supplemented by reference TRBV19 and TRBJ2-7, the full variable domain reads DGGITQSPKYLFRKEGQNVTLSCEQNLNHDAMYWYRQDPGQGLRLIYYSQIVNDFQKGDIAEGYSVSREKKESFPLTVTSAQKNPTAFYLCAERSGPNYEQYFGPGTRLTVT.

The J gene is TRBJ1-2, the V gene TRBV7-8; D may be TRBD1 (5 bases). Trimming removed 0 bases at V and 4 bases at J, with 21 bases between. CDR3 length: 18 residues. The germline V gene has CDR1 SGHVS and CDR2 FQNEAQ. The CDR3 DNA follows: TGTGCCAGCAGCTTAGCGGTCTTGTCAGGGAAGGGCTCCTATGGCTACACCTTC. Encoded protein: CASSLAVLSGKGSYGYTF. The whole variable domain, remainder taken from reference TRBV7-8 and TRBJ1-2, is GAGVSQSPRYKVAKRGQDVALRCDPISGHVSLFWYQQALGQGPEFLTYFQNEAQLDKSGLPSDRFFAERPEGSVSTLKIQRTQQEDSAVYLCASSLAVLSGKGSYGYTFGSGTRLTVV.